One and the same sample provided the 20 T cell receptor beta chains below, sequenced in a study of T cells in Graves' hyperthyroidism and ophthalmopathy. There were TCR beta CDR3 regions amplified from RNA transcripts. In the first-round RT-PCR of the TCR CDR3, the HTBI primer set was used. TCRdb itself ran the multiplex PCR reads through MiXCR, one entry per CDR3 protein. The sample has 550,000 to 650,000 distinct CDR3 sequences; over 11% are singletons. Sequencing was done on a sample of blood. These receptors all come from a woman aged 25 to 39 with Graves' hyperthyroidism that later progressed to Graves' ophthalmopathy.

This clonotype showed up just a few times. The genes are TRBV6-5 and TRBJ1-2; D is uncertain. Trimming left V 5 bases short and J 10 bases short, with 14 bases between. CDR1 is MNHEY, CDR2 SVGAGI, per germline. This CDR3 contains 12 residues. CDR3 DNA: TGTGCCAGCAGTACTTTGAGCGCCTACTACACCTTC. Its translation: CASSTLSAYYTF.

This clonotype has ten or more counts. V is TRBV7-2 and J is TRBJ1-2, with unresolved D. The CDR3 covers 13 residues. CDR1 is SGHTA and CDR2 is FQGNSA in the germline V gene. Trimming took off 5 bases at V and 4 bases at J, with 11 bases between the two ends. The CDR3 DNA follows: TGTGCCAGCAGCCTTGCCATAACCTATGGCTACACCTTC. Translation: CASSLAITYGYTF.

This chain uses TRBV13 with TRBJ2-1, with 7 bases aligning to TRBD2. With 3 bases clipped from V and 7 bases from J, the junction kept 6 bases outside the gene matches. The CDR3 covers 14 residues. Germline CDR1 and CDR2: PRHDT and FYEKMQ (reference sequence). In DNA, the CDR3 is TGTGCCAGCAGCTTCGCTAGCGGTCTTAATGAGCAGTTCTTC. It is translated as CASSFASGLNEQFF.

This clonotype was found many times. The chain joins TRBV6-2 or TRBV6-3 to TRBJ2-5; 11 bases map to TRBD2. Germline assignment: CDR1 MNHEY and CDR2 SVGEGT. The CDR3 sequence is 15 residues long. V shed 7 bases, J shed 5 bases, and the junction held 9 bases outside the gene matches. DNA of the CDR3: TGTGCCAGCAACCCCTACAGGACTAGCGGGGAGACCCAGTACTTC. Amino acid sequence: CASNPYRTSGETQYF.

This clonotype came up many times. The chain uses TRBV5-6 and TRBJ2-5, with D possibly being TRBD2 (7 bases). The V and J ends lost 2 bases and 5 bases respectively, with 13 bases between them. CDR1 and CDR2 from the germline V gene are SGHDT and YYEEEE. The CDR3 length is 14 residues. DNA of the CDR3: TGTGCCAGCAGCTTCGGGGGGCGCTTGGAGACCCAGTACTTC. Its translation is CASSFGGRLETQYF. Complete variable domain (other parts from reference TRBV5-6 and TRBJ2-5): DAGVTQSPTHLIKTRGQQVTLRCSPKSGHDTVSWYQQALGQGPQFIFQYYEEEERQRGNFPDRFSGHQFPNYSSELNVNALLLGDSALYLCASSFGGRLETQYFGPGTRLLVL.

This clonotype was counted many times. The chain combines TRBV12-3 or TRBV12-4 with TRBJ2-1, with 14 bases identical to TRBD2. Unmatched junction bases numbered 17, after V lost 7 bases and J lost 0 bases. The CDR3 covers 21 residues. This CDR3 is CASTTSREGLAGESSYNEQFF. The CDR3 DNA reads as TGTGCCAGCACTACCAGCCGAGAGGGACTAGCGGGAGAGAGCTCCTACAATGAGCAGTTCTTC.

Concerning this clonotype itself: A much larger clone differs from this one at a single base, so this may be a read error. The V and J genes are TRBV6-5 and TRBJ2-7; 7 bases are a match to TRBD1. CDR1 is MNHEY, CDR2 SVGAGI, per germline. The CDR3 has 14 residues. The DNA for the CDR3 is TGTACCAGCAGTAACCGGGACAGTTGGTACGAGCAGTACTTC. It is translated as CTSSNRDSWYEQYF.

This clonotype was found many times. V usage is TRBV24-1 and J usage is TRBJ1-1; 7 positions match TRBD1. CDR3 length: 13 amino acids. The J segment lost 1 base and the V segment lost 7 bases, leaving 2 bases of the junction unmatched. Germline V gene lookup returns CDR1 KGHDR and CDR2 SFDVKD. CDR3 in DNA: TGTGCCACCAGACGACAGGGGAACACTGAAGCTTTCTTT. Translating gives CATRRQGNTEAFF.

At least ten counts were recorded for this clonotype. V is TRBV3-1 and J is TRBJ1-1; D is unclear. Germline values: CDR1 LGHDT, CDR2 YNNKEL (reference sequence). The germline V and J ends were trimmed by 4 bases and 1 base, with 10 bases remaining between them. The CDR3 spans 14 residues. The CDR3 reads CASSPMLANTEAFF. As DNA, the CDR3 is TGTGCCAGCAGCCCAATGTTAGCGAACACTGAAGCTTTCTTT.

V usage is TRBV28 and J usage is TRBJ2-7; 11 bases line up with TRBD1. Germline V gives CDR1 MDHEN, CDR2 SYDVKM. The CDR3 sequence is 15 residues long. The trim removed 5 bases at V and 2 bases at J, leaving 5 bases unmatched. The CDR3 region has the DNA TGTGCCAGCAGTACGCCGGGACAGGGGGCCTACGAGCAGTACTTC. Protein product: CASSTPGQGAYEQYF.

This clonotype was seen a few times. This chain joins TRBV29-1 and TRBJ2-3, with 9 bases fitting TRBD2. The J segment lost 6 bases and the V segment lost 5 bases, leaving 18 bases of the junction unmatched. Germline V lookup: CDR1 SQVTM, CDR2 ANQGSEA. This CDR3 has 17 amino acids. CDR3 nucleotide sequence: TGCAGCGTTCCCCCCCTAGCGGGACATATTAAGGCGGATACGCAGTATTTT. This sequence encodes CSVPPLAGHIKADTQYF.

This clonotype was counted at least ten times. The CDR3 reads CASSYDRGHEQYF. CDR3 coding DNA: TGCGCCAGCAGCTATGACAGGGGCCACGAGCAGTACTTC. The rearrangement uses TRBV5-1 and TRBJ2-7; 8 positions agree with TRBD1. Germline-derived CDR1 and CDR2 are SGHRS and YFSETQ. J gave up 5 bases and V 3 bases, and 4 bases lay outside the gene matches. The CDR3 has 13 amino acids.

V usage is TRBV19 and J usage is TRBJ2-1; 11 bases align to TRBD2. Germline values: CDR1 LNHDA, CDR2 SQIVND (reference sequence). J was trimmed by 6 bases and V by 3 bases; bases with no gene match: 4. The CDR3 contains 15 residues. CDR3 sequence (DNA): TGTGCCAGTAGTATGGGGGGACTAGCGGCCAATGAGCAGTTCTTC. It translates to CASSMGGLAANEQFF.

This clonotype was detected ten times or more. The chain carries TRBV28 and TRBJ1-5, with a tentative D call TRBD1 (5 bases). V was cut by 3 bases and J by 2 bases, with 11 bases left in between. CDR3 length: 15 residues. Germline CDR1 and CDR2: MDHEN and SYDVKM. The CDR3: CASSLGLAGNQPQHF. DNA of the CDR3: TGTGCCAGCAGTTTGGGGCTAGCGGGCAATCAGCCCCAGCATTTT. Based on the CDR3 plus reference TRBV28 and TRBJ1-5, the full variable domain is DVKVTQSSRYLVKRTGEKVFLECVQDMDHENMFWYRQDPGLGLRLIYFSYDVKMKEKGDIPEGYSVSREKKERFSLILESASTNQTSMYLCASSLGLAGNQPQHFGDGTRLSIL.

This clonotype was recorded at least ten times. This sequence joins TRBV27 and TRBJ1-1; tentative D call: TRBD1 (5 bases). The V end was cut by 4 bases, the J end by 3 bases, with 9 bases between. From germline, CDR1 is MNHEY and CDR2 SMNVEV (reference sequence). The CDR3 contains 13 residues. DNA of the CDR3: TGTGCCAGCAGTTCGTTGACAGACACTGAAGCTTTCTTT. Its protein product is CASSSLTDTEAFF.

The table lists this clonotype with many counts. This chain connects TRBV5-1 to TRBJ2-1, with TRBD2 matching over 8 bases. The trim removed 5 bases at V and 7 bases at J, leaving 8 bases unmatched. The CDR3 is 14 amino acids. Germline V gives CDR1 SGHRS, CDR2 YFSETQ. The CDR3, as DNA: TGCGCCAGCAGTCTTGCGGGAGGCGGGAATGAGCAGTTCTTC. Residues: CASSLAGGGNEQFF.

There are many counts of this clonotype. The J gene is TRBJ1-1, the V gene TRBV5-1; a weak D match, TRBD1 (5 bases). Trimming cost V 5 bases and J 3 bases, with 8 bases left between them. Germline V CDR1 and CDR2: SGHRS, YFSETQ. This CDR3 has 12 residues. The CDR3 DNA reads TGCGCCAGCAGGGGAGGGGACACTGAAGCTTTCTTT. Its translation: CASRGGDTEAFF.

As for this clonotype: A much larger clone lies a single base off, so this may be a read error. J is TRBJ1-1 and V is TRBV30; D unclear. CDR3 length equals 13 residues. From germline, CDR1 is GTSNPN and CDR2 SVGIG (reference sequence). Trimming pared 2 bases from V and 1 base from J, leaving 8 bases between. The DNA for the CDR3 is TGTGCCTGGAGTCGTTTGAGGAACACTGAAGCTTTCTTT. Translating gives CAWSRLRNTEAFF.

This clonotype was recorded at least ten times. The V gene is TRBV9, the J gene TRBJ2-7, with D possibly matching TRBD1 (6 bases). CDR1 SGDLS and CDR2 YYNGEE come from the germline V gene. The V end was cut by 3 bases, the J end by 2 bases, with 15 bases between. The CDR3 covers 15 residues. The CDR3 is CASSASPQGTYEQYF. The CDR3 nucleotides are TGTGCCAGCAGCGCCTCCCCCCAGGGGACCTACGAGCAGTACTTC.

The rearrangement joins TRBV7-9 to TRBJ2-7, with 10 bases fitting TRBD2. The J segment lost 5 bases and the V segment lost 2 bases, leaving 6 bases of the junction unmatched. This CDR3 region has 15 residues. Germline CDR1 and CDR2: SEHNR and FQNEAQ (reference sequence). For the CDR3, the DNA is TGTGCCAGCAGCTTACTAGCGGGAGAACGGGACGAGCAGTACTTC. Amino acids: CASSLLAGERDEQYF.